The clone carrying this T cell receptor beta chain has more than one count but fewer than ten. The data were obtained in a study of blood T cell repertoires in COVID-19. Turning to the study itself: T cells, B-cell-depleted T cells, or PBMCs provided the cDNA or gDNA that served as material.

The repertoire was sequenced with immunoSEQ multiplex PCR; TCRdb's copy has only in-frame clones and lacks some. Here the sample spans about 190,000 clones, about 81% being singletons. Looked up from germline, CDR1 is MDHEN and CDR2 is SYDVKM. V was shortened by 3 bases and J by 2 bases, with 10 bases between the two germline ends. The CDR3 loop spans 14 amino acids. The sequenced sample consisted of PBMCs or T cells enriched from blood (not recorded which). This chain links TRBV28 with TRBJ1-2, with D maybe TRBD1 (5 bases). The TCR comes from a woman aged 25 to 45 who had recovered from COVID-19. CDR3 in amino acids: CASSFPDRNYGYTF. The CDR3 nucleotides read TGTGCCAGCAGTTTCCCCGACAGAAACTATGGCTACACCTTC.